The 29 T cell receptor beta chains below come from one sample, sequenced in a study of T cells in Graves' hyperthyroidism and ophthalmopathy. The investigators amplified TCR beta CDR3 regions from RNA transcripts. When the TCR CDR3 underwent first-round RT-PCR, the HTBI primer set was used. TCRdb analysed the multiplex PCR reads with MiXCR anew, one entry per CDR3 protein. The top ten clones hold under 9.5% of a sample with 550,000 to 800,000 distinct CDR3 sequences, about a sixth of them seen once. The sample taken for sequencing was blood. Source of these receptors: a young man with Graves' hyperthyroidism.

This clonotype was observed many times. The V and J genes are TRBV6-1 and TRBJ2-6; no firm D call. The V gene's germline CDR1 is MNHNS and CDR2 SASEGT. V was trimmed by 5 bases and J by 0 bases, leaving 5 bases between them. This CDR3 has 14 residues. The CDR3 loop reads CASSPSSGANVLTF. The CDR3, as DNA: TGTGCCAGCAGTCCTTCCTCTGGGGCCAACGTCCTGACTTTC.

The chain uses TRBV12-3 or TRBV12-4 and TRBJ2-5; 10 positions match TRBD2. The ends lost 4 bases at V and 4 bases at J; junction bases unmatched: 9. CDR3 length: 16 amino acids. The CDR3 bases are TGTGCCAGCAGTTGGAGCGGGAGGGCCCGAGGAGAGACCCAGTACTTC. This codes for CASSWSGRARGETQYF.

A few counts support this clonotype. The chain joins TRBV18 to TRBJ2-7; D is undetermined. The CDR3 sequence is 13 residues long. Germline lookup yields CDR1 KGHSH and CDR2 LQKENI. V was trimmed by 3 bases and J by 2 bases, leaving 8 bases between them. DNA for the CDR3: TGTGCCAGCTCACCGATGGCGGCCTACGAGCAGTACTTC. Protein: CASSPMAAYEQYF.

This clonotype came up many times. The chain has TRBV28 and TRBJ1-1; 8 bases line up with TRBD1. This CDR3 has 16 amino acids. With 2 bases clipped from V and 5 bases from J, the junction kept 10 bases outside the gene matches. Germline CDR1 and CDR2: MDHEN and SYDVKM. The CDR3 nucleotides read TGTGCCAGCAGTTTAAGACAGGGGTATAGGGCGACTGAAGCTTTCTTT. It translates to CASSLRQGYRATEAFF.

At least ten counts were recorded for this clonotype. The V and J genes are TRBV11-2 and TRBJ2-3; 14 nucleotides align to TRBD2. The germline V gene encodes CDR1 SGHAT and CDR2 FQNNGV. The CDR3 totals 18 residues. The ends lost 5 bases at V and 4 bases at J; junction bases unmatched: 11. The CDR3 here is CASSHGLAGGYHADTQYF. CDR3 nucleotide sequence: TGTGCCAGCAGCCATGGACTAGCGGGAGGTTATCATGCAGATACGCAGTATTTT.

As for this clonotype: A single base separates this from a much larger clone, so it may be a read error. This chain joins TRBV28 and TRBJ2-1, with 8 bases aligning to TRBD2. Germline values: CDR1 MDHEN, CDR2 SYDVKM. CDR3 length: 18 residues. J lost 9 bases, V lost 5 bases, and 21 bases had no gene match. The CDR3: CASSPLSGGPGGGPEQFF. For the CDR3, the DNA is TGTGCCAGCAGTCCTCTATCGGGAGGGCCCGGAGGGGGACCTGAGCAGTTCTTC.

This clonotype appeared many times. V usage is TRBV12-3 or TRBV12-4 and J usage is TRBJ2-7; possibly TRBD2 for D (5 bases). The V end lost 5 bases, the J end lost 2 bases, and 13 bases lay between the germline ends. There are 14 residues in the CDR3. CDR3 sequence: CASSPYRRAYEQYF. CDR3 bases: TGTGCCAGCAGTCCCTATCGGCGGGCCTACGAGCAGTACTTC.

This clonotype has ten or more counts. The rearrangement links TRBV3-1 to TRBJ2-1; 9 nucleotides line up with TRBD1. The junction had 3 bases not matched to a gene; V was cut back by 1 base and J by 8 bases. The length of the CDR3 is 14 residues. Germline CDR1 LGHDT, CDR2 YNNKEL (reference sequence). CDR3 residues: CASSQVRDRDEQFF. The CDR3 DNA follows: TGTGCCAGCAGCCAAGTTAGGGACAGGGATGAGCAGTTCTTC.

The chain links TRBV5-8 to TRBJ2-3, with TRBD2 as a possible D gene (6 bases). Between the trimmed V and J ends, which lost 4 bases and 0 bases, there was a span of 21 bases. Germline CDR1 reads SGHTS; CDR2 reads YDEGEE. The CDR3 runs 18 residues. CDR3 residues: CASSQVSGLAISTDTQYF. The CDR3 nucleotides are TGTGCCAGCAGCCAGGTCTCTGGGCTAGCGATAAGCACAGATACGCAGTATTTT.

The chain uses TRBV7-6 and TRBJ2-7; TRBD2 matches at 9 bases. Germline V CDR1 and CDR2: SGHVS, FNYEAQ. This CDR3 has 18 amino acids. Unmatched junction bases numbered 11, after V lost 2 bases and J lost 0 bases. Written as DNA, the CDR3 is TGTGCCAGCAGCTTATTAGGGGGACTAGCTGATGCCTCCTACGAGCAGTACTTC. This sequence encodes CASSLLGGLADASYEQYF.

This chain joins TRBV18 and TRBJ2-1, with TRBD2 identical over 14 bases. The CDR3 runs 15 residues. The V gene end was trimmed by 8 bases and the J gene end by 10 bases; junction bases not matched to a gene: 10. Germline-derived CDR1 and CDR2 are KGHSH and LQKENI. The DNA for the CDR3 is TGTGCCAGCCAACCGGGACTAGCGGGAGTCAGGGAGCAGTTCTTC. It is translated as CASQPGLAGVREQFF. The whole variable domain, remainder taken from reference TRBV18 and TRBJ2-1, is NAGVMQNPRHLVRRRGQEARLRCSPMKGHSHVYWYRQLPEEGLKFMVYLQKENIIDESGMPKERFSAEFPKEGPSILRIQQVVRGDSAAYFCASQPGLAGVREQFFGPGTRLTVL.

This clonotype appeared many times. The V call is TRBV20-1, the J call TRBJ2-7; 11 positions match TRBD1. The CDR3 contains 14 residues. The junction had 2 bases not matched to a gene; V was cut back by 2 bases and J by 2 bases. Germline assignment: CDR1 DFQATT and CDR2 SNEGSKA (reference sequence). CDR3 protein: CSARRTGGTYEQYF. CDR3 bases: TGCAGTGCTAGAAGGACAGGGGGCACCTACGAGCAGTACTTC.

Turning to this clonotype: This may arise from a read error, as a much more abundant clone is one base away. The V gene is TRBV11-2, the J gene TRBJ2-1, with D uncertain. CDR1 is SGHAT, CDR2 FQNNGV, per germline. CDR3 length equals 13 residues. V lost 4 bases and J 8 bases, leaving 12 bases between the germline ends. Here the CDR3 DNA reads TGTGCCAGCAGCTCCCGCCCGCCGGATGAGCAGTTCTTC. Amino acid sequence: CASSSRPPDEQFF.

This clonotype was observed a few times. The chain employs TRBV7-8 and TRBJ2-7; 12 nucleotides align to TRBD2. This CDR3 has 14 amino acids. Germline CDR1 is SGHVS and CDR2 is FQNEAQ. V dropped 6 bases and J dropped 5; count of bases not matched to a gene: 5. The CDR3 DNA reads TGTGCCAGCAGGACTAGCGGGAGTTACGACGAGCAGTACTTC. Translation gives CASRTSGSYDEQYF.

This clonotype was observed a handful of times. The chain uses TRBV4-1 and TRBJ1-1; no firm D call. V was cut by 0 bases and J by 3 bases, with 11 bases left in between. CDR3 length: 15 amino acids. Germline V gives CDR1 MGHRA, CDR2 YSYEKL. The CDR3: CASSQDSVEDTEAFF. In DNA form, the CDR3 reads TGCGCCAGCAGCCAAGATTCGGTAGAGGACACTGAAGCTTTCTTT.

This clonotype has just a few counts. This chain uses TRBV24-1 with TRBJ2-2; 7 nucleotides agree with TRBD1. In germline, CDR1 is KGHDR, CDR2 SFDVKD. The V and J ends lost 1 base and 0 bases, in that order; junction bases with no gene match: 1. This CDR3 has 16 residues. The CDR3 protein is CATSDLQGSNTGELFF. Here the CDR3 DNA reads TGTGCCACCAGTGATTTACAGGGGTCGAACACCGGGGAGCTGTTTTTT.

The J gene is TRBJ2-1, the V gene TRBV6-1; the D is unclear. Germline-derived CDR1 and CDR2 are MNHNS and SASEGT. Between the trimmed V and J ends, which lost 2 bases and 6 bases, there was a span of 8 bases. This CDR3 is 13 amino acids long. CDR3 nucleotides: TGTGCCAGCAGTGAAAGCGAATCCAATGAGCAGTTCTTC. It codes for CASSESESNEQFF.

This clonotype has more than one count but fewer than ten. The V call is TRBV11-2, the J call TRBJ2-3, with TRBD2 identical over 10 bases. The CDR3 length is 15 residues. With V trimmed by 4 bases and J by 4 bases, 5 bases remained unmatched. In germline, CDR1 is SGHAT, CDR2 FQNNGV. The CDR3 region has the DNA TGTGCCAGCAGCTCCAGCGGGAGGGGCTCAGATACGCAGTATTTT. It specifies CASSSSGRGSDTQYF. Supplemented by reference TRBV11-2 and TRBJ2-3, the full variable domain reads EAGVAQSPRYKIIEKRQSVAFWCNPISGHATLYWYQQILGQGPKLLIQFQNNGVVDDSQLPKDRFSAERLKGVDSTLKIQPAKLEDSAVYLCASSSSGRGSDTQYFGPGTRLTVL.

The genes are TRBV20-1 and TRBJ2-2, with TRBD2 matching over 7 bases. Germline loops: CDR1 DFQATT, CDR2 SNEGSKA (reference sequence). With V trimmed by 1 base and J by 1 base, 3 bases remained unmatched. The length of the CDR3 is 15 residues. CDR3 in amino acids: CSARVERENTGELFF. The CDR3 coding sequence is TGCAGTGCTAGAGTCGAGCGGGAGAACACCGGGGAGCTGTTTTTT.

The CDR3 nucleotides read TGCAGCGTTGAGGCGGGACTACGGGGCGTCTACAATGAGCAGTTCTTC. It specifies CSVEAGLRGVYNEQFF. The genes are TRBV29-1 and TRBJ2-1; 7 bases are a match to TRBD2. The CDR3 extends over 16 amino acids. Germline-derived CDR1 and CDR2 are SQVTM and ANQGSEA. The V segment lost 3 bases and the J segment 3 bases; nucleotides outside the gene matches: 11.

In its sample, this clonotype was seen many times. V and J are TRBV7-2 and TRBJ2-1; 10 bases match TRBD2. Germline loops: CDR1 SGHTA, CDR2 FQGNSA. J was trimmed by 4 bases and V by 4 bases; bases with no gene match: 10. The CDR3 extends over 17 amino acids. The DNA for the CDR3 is TGTGCCAGCAGCTCTATTAACGGACTAGCGGTTTACAATGAGCAGTTCTTC. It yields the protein CASSSINGLAVYNEQFF. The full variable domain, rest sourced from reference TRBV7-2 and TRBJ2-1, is GAGVSQSPSNKVTEKGKDVELRCDPISGHTALYWYRQSLGQGLEFLIYFQGNSAPDKSGLPSDRFSAERTGGSVSTLTIQRTQQEDSAVYLCASSSINGLAVYNEQFFGPGTRLTVL.

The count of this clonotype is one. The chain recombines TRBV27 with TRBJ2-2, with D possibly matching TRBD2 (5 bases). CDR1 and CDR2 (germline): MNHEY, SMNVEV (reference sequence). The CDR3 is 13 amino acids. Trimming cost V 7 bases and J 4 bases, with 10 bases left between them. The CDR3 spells CASTREITGELFF. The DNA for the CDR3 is TGTGCCAGCACAAGGGAGATCACCGGGGAGCTGTTTTTT.

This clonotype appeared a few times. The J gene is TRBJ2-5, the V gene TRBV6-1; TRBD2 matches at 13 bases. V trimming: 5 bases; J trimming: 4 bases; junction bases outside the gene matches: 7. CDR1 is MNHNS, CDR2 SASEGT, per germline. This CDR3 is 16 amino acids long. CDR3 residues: CASSPSGLAGRETQYF. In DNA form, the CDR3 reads TGTGCCAGCAGTCCCTCGGGACTAGCGGGAAGAGAGACCCAGTACTTC.

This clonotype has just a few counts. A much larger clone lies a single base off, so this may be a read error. The CDR3 reads CAGSQAGEDYEQYF. DNA for the CDR3: TGTGCCGGCAGCCAAGCGGGGGAGGACTACGAGCAGTACTTC. This sequence joins TRBV3-1 and TRBJ2-7, with 8 bases aligning to TRBD2. The CDR3 length is 14 residues. CDR1 is LGHDT and CDR2 is YNNKEL in the germline V gene (reference sequence).

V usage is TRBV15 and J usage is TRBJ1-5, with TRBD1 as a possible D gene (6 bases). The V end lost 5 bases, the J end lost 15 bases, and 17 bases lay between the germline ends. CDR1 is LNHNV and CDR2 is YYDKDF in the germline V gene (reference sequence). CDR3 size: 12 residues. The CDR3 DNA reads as TGTGCCACCAGCCCACGGGGGCTAAGTAGGCATTTT. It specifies CATSPRGLSRHF. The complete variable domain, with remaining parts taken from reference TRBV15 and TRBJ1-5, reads DAMVIQNPRYQVTQFGKPVTLSCSQTLNHNVMYWYQQKSSQAPKLLFHYYDKDFNNEADTPDNFQSRRPNTSFCFLDIRSPGLGDTAMYLCATSPRGLSRHFGDGTRLSIL.

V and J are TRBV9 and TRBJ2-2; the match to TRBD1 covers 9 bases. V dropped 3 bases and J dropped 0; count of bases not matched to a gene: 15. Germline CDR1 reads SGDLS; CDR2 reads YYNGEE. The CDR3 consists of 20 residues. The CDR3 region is CASSEEGYRGPSSNTGELFF. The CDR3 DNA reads TGTGCCAGCAGCGAGGAGGGGTACAGGGGGCCATCCTCGAACACCGGGGAGCTGTTTTTT.

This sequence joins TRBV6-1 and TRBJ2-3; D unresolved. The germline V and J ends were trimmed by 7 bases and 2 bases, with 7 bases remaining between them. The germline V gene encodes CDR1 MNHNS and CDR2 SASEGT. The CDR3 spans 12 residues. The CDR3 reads CASTKSTDTQYF. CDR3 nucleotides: TGTGCCAGCACTAAATCCACAGATACGCAGTATTTT.

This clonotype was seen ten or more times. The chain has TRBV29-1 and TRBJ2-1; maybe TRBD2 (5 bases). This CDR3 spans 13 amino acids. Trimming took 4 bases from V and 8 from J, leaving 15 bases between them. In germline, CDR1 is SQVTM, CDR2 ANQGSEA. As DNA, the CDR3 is TGCAGCGTTGGGGCCGGGGTTTTGGATGAGCAGTTCTTC. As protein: CSVGAGVLDEQFF.

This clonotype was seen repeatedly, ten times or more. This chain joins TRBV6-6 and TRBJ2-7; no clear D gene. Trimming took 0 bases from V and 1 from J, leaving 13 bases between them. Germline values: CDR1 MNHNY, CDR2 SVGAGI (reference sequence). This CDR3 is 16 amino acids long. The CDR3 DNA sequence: TGTGCCAGCAGTTACTCGAAGGGCCTACCGTCCTACGAGCAGTACTTC. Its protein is CASSYSKGLPSYEQYF.